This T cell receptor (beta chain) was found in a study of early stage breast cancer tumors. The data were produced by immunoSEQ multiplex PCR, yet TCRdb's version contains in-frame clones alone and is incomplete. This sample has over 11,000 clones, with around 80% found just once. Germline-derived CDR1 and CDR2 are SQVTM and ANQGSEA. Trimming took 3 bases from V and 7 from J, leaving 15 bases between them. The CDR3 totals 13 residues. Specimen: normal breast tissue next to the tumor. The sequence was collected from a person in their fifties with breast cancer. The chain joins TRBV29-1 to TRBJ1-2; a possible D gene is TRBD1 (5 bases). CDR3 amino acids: CSVERGARSGYTF. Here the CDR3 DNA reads TGCAGCGTTGAGAGGGGTGCCCGTAGTGGCTACACCTTC.